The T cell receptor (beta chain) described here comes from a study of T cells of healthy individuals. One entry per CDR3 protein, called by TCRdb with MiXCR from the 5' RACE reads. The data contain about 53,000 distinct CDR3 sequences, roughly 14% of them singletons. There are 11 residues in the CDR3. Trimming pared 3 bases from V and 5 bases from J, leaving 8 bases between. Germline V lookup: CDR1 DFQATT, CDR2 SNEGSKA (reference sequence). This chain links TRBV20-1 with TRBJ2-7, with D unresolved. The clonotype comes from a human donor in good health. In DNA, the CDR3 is TGCAGTGCTAGCGGGCTAGACGAGCAGTACTTC. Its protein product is CSASGLDEQYF.